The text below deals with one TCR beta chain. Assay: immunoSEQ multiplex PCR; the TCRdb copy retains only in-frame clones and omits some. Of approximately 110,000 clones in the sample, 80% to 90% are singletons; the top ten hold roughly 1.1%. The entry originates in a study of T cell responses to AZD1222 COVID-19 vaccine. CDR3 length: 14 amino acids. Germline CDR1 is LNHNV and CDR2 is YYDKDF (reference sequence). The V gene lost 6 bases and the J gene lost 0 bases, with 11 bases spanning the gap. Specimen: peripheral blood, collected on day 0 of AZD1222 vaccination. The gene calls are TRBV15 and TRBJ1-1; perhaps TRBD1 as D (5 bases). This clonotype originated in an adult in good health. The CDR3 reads CATRGVGLNTEAFF. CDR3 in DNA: TGTGCCACCAGAGGGGTAGGGCTGAACACTGAAGCTTTCTTT.